The 19 T cell receptor beta chains reported below all come from one sample, sequenced in a study of T-cell reconstitution after alpha-beta-depleted transplantation in children. Unique molecular identifiers were incorporated into the prepared TCRbeta library. From the PCR reads, TCRdb called clonotypes with MiXCR, one entry per CDR3 protein. The sample shows 610,000 or so distinct CDR3 sequences, over 25% of them seen only once. Sequencing used PBMCs, obtained before TCRalphabeta/CD19-depleted stem cell transplant. The receptor set was obtained from a boy younger than two with Wiskott-Aldrich syndrome, due to receive a stem cell transplant.

This chain uses TRBV24-1 with TRBJ1-1; no reliable D call. The germline V and J ends were trimmed by 2 bases and 1 base, with 4 bases remaining between them. Germline V gene sequence: CDR1 KGHDR, CDR2 SFDVKD. The CDR3 spans 13 residues. The CDR3 protein is CATSDWRNTEAFF. DNA of the CDR3: TGTGCCACCAGTGATTGGCGGAACACTGAAGCTTTCTTT.

The chain combines TRBV27 with TRBJ2-1; 10 bases line up with TRBD1. CDR3 length equals 19 residues. CDR1 MNHEY and CDR2 SMNVEV come from the germline V gene (reference sequence). Trimming removed 4 bases from V and 0 bases from J; junction bases left unmatched: 12. The CDR3 DNA follows: TGTGCCAGCAGTTCCGGGACAGGGGTGAGCGGAAGCTCCTACAATGAGCAGTTCTTC. This gives the protein CASSSGTGVSGSSYNEQFF.

This clonotype has only a few counts. The chain is built from TRBV7-6 and TRBJ1-6; unclear D gene. The CDR3 runs to 16 residues. V lost 4 bases, J lost 7 bases, and 17 bases lay in between. The V gene's germline CDR1 is SGHVS and CDR2 FNYEAQ. CDR3 region: CASSSRGDLRNSPLHF. CDR3 bases: TGTGCCAGCAGCTCGCGTGGGGATCTAAGGAATTCACCCCTCCACTTT.

This chain links TRBV5-4 with TRBJ2-7; 15 nucleotides align to TRBD2. This CDR3 has 19 amino acids. The germline CDR1 and CDR2 sequences are SGHNT and YYREEE (reference sequence). Trimming removed 1 base from V and 5 bases from J; junction bases left unmatched: 13. The CDR3 sequence is CASSLSSRTSGRASDEQYF. The CDR3 region has the DNA TGTGCCAGCAGCTTGTCCTCGAGGACTAGCGGGAGGGCCTCGGACGAGCAGTACTTC.

This clonotype was picked up a small number of times. The J gene is TRBJ2-1, the V gene TRBV5-5, with TRBD1 identical over 10 bases. The CDR3 extends over 14 amino acids. Germline V CDR1 and CDR2: SGHKS, YYEKEE (reference sequence). The V and J ends lost 0 bases and 7 bases, in that order; junction bases with no gene match: 1. CDR3 amino acids: CASSLAGQGNEQFF. CDR3 nucleotides: TGTGCCAGCAGCTTGGCGGGACAGGGGAATGAGCAGTTCTTC.

The chain carries TRBV5-1 and TRBJ2-5; D is perhaps TRBD1 (5 bases). Germline values: CDR1 SGHRS, CDR2 YFSETQ. The CDR3 extends over 15 amino acids. The V end lost 0 bases, the J end lost 5 bases, and 14 bases lay between the germline ends. The DNA of the CDR3 is TGCGCCAGCAGCTTGGTGGCAGGGTCGGTCGAGACCCAGTACTTC. Its protein is CASSLVAGSVETQYF.

V usage is TRBV27 and J usage is TRBJ2-1, with D unclear. The CDR3 spans 17 residues. V lost 0 bases, J lost 0 bases, and 12 bases lay in between. Germline V gene lookup returns CDR1 MNHEY and CDR2 SMNVEV (reference sequence). The CDR3 region has the DNA TGTGCCAGCAGTTTATCTGGCTACAAAAGCTCCTACAATGAGCAGTTCTTC. Encoded protein: CASSLSGYKSSYNEQFF.

This clonotype was observed a few times. The gene calls are TRBV5-6 and TRBJ1-6; D might be TRBD1 (5 bases). Germline-derived CDR1 and CDR2 are SGHDT and YYEEEE. Trimming cost V 0 bases and J 6 bases, with 13 bases left between them. The CDR3 contains 16 residues. CDR3 residues: CASSLAGDRPNSPLHF. Here the CDR3 DNA reads TGTGCCAGCAGCTTGGCTGGGGACCGGCCTAATTCACCCCTCCACTTT.

The rearrangement uses TRBV4-2 and TRBJ2-5; 7 nucleotides align to TRBD2. Germline lookup yields CDR1 LGHNA and CDR2 YNFKEQ. The ends lost 1 base at V and 4 bases at J; junction bases unmatched: 9. The CDR3 covers 16 residues. The CDR3 here is CASSQGVVIAGETQYF. The DNA of the CDR3 is TGTGCCAGCAGCCAAGGAGTAGTAATAGCGGGAGAGACCCAGTACTTC.

The chain uses TRBV7-9 and TRBJ2-6; 7 bases line up with TRBD1. This CDR3 spans 19 amino acids. J was trimmed by 4 bases and V by 7 bases; bases with no gene match: 19. Germline CDR1 and CDR2: SEHNR and FQNEAQ (reference sequence). The DNA of the CDR3 is TGTGCCAGCAATCCCCTCGGGACAGCTCCCCTAGTCGGGGCCAACGTCCTGACTTTC. Protein sequence: CASNPLGTAPLVGANVLTF.

This CDR3 is CASSYQAGDSYEQYF. The DNA of the CDR3 is TGTGCCAGCAGTTACCAAGCGGGAGATTCCTACGAGCAGTACTTC. The rearrangement links TRBV6-5 to TRBJ2-7; TRBD2 agrees at 8 bases. Trimming cost V 2 bases and J 1 base; bases outside gene matches: 4. The CDR3 extends over 15 amino acids. The germline V gene encodes CDR1 MNHEY and CDR2 SVGAGI.

V and J are TRBV5-1 and TRBJ2-5, with 8 bases lining up with TRBD2. The CDR3 spans 16 residues. Germline V CDR1 and CDR2: SGHRS, YFSETQ. With 0 bases clipped from V and 4 bases from J, the junction kept 8 bases outside the gene matches. As DNA, the CDR3 is TGCGCCAGCAGCTTGGCCGGCCCAGCGGGAGTAGAGACCCAGTACTTC. As protein: CASSLAGPAGVETQYF.

This clonotype was counted a few times. V and J are TRBV4-1 and TRBJ1-5; D is uncertain. CDR1 is MGHRA and CDR2 is YSYEKL in the germline V gene. V gave up 0 bases and J gave up 7 bases, with 13 bases separating them. The CDR3 consists of 15 residues. The CDR3 here is CASSQDLTGWQPQHF. The CDR3 coding sequence is TGCGCCAGCAGCCAAGATCTAACGGGTTGGCAGCCCCAGCATTTT.

This rearrangement joins TRBV12-3 or TRBV12-4 to TRBJ2-1; 11 positions match TRBD2. V lost 4 bases to trimming and J lost 5 bases; unmatched junction nucleotides: 10. The CDR3 sequence is 17 residues long. CDR3 sequence (DNA): TGTGCCAGCAGTTCCGACGTACTAGCGGGAGATCACAATGAGCAGTTCTTC. Its translation is CASSSDVLAGDHNEQFF.

The chain combines TRBV20-1 with TRBJ2-4; D is perhaps TRBD2 (5 bases). Germline V gives CDR1 DFQATT, CDR2 SNEGSKA (reference sequence). The V end lost 6 bases, the J end lost 3 bases, and 18 bases lay between the germline ends. The CDR3 contains 15 residues. The chain's CDR3 is CSAEDSREGKNIQYF. In nucleotides, the CDR3 is TGCAGTGCAGAGGATTCGAGGGAAGGCAAAAACATTCAGTACTTC.

This clonotype was counted many times. J is TRBJ2-1 and V is TRBV5-1; 15 bases are shared with TRBD2. The CDR3 is 16 amino acids. CDR1 is SGHRS and CDR2 is YFSETQ in the germline V gene. The junction had 3 bases not matched to a gene; V was cut back by 4 bases and J by 4 bases. The CDR3 DNA reads as TGCGCCAGCAGCCCCGGGACTAGCGGGAGGTACAATGAGCAGTTCTTC. It codes for CASSPGTSGRYNEQFF.

This rearrangement joins TRBV7-7 to TRBJ2-2; possible D gene TRBD1, 6 bases. Between the trimmed V and J ends, which lost 4 bases and 0 bases, there was a span of 9 bases. Germline assignment: CDR1 SSHAT and CDR2 FNYEAQ (reference sequence). This CDR3 is built from 15 residues. The CDR3 DNA reads TGTGCCAGCAGCTCCCAGGGGCCGAACACCGGGGAGCTGTTTTTT. Its protein is CASSSQGPNTGELFF.

The chain carries TRBV5-1 and TRBJ2-7; D gene uncertain. Germline V lookup: CDR1 SGHRS, CDR2 YFSETQ. This CDR3 comprises 13 residues. Trimming stripped 0 bases from V and 7 bases from J, with 11 bases between. CDR3: CASSLDLDGEQYF. DNA for the CDR3: TGCGCCAGCAGCTTGGATTTGGACGGGGAGCAGTACTTC.

This clonotype was seen a handful of times. The chain couples TRBV10-2 to TRBJ2-7; 8 bases agree with TRBD1. J lost 7 bases, V lost 5 bases, and 4 bases had no gene match. The CDR3 has 12 amino acids. The germline V gene has CDR1 WSHSY and CDR2 SAAADI. The CDR3 is CASSLRDREQYF. The CDR3 bases are TGCGCCAGCAGTCTCCGGGACAGGGAGCAGTACTTC.